The TCR beta chain described here comes from a study of T cells in localized non-small cell lung cancer. Regarding the study as a whole: Elevated blood T cell density was associated with longer overall survival. Uninvolved adjacent lung had higher T cell clonality than tumor and all other tissues.

Using immunoSEQ multiplex PCR, the repertoire was profiled, and TCRdb retains in-frame clones only, with some absent. In the table there are fewer than 35,000 clones, approximately 91% of which are singletons. In germline, CDR1 is SGHRS, CDR2 YFSETQ. Trimming removed 2 bases from V and 2 bases from J, with 1 base in between. This CDR3 spans 11 amino acids. This clone was detected only once. The antigen is unknown. In the same sample, other DNA sequences code for this CDR3. The TCR originated in a female donor aged 60 or older with stage I lung adenocarcinoma. The chain couples TRBV5-1 to TRBJ2-5; the D is unclear. Sequencing was performed on peripheral blood, taken before any cancer treatment. CDR3 nucleotides: TGCGCCAGCAGCTTACAAGAGACCCAGTACTTC. It is translated as CASSLQETQYF. The full variable domain, rest sourced from reference TRBV5-1 and TRBJ2-5, is KAGVTQTPRYLIKTRGQQVTLSCSPISGHRSVSWYQQTPGQGLQFLFEYFSETQRNKGNFPGRFSGRQFSNSRSEMNVSTLELGDSALYLCASSLQETQYFGPGTRLLVL.